Shown below are 32 T cell receptor beta chains from a single sample sequenced in a study of blood T cell repertoires in COVID-19. The protocol was immunoSEQ multiplex PCR, while the TCRdb copy is restricted to in-frame clones and leaves out a portion. The top ten clones hold 6.9% of a sample with approximately 190,000 clones, around 80% of them seen once. Sequences were obtained from peripheral blood. These receptor sequences come from a man in his 60s with acute or convalescent COVID-19.

This chain links TRBV6-6 with TRBJ1-5, with TRBD1 matching over 7 bases. The ends lost 6 bases at V and 3 bases at J; junction bases unmatched: 5. This CDR3 is built from 14 residues. Per germline, CDR1 MNHNY and CDR2 SVGAGI (reference sequence). The DNA for the CDR3 is TGTGCCAGCAGCAGGACAGGTTCCAATCAGCCCCAGCATTTT. It is translated as CASSRTGSNQPQHF.

Comment on this clone: Other nucleotide sequences from this sample produce the same CDR3. The chain employs TRBV6-5 and TRBJ2-7; D is undetermined. CDR3 length: 11 amino acids. Germline V gives CDR1 MNHEY, CDR2 SVGAGI. Deletions cut 1 base from V and 6 bases from J, with 4 bases between. CDR3 DNA sequence: TGTGCCAGCAGTTACTTGAGCGAGCAGTACTTC. This sequence encodes CASSYLSEQYF.

The J gene is TRBJ1-5, the V gene TRBV10-3; 7 bases are a match to TRBD1. V dropped 0 bases and J dropped 4; count of bases not matched to a gene: 15. The CDR3 is made up of 19 amino acids. Germline CDR1 and CDR2: ENHRY and SYGVKD. The CDR3 DNA follows: TGTGCCATCAGTGAGTCGTTATTAACAGGGGAGGTGAGAAATCAGCCCCAGCATTTT. This translates into CAISESLLTGEVRNQPQHF.

V is TRBV16 and J is TRBJ2-1, with 13 bases that match TRBD2. The CDR3 loop spans 17 amino acids. Per the germline V gene, CDR1 is KGHSY and CDR2 is FQNENV. The V and J ends lost 4 bases and 0 bases, in that order; junction bases with no gene match: 3. The CDR3, as DNA: TGTGCCAGCAGCCCTTGGACTAGCGGGAGCTCCTACAATGAGCAGTTCTTC. Amino acids: CASSPWTSGSSYNEQFF.

The chain is built from TRBV9 and TRBJ2-5; 11 nucleotides match TRBD2. This CDR3 is built from 16 residues. The ends lost 3 bases at V and 5 bases at J; junction bases unmatched: 9. The germline gives CDR1 SGDLS, CDR2 YYNGEE. CDR3 sequence reads: CASSGTSGSIRETQYF. The CDR3 DNA reads TGTGCCAGCAGCGGCACTAGCGGGAGCATCAGGGAGACCCAGTACTTC.

V gene TRBV2 combines with J gene TRBJ1-5, with D possibly TRBD1 on 5 matching bases. Germline CDR1 SNHLY, CDR2 FYNNEI. CDR3 length equals 13 residues. V was cut by 8 bases and J by 8 bases, with 16 bases left in between. CDR3 in DNA: TGTGCCAGCGCGGGACCGCAAATCAAGCCCCAGCATTTT. This gives the protein CASAGPQIKPQHF.

This clone was detected only once. The rearrangement joins TRBV6-5 to TRBJ2-1, with 7 nucleotides matching TRBD1. The germline gives CDR1 MNHEY, CDR2 SVGAGI. The CDR3 extends over 12 amino acids. J lost 9 bases, V lost 6 bases, and 5 bases had no gene match. CDR3: CASRSTGSEQFF. CDR3 DNA: TGTGCCAGCAGATCGACAGGGAGTGAGCAGTTCTTC.

Only one count was recorded for this clone. The genes are TRBV7-2 and TRBJ1-2, with D hard to call. Germline-derived CDR1 and CDR2 are SGHTA and FQGNSA. V was clipped by 5 bases and J by 0 bases, with 16 bases between them. The CDR3 length is 16 residues. The CDR3 spells CASSLLLVLSNYGYTF. The CDR3 bases are TGTGCCAGCAGCCTGCTGTTAGTGCTCTCTAACTATGGCTACACCTTC.

This chain uses TRBV27 with TRBJ2-5, with D possibly matching TRBD1 (5 bases). The V gene lost 4 bases and the J gene lost 4 bases, with 13 bases spanning the gap. Germline V gives CDR1 MNHEY, CDR2 SMNVEV (reference sequence). The CDR3 sequence is 14 residues long. This CDR3 is CASSSDRAPETQYF. CDR3 in DNA: TGTGCCAGCAGTTCCGACAGAGCCCCAGAGACCCAGTACTTC.

The chain is built from TRBV7-8 and TRBJ1-1, with TRBD1 as a possible D gene (6 bases). Looked up from germline, CDR1 is SGHVS and CDR2 is FQNEAQ. This CDR3 comprises 17 residues. V was cut by 3 bases and J by 5 bases, with 22 bases left in between. The DNA of the CDR3 is TGTGCCAGCAGCTTGGCACGGACAGTGTTGTGGAAAACTGAAGCTTTCTTT. The encoded protein is CASSLARTVLWKTEAFF.

V usage is TRBV19 and J usage is TRBJ2-7, with TRBD2 matching 7 bases. The CDR3 extends over 14 amino acids. Germline V gives CDR1 LNHDA, CDR2 SQIVND (reference sequence). V dropped 2 bases and J dropped 3; count of bases not matched to a gene: 4. As DNA, the CDR3 is TGTGCCAGTAGTATAACGGGAGGAGGCTACGAGCAGTACTTC. Protein sequence: CASSITGGGYEQYF.

The chain combines TRBV4-3 with TRBJ2-6, with 7 bases identical to TRBD2. Germline CDR1 is LGHNA and CDR2 is YSLEER. The trim removed 11 bases at V and 4 bases at J, leaving 8 bases unmatched. This CDR3 spans 14 amino acids. The CDR3 nucleotides are TGCGCCGCTGGGGGGGTGCGGGGGGCCAACGTCCTGACTTTC. Translation gives CAAGGVRGANVLTF.

The chain uses TRBV5-5 and TRBJ2-7; D might be TRBD1 (5 bases). CDR1 is SGHKS, CDR2 YYEKEE, per germline (reference sequence). The germline V and J ends were trimmed by 0 bases and 2 bases, with 9 bases remaining between them. The length of the CDR3 is 14 residues. CDR3 DNA: TGTGCCAGCAGCTTGGGACCAGGGCCCTACGAGCAGTACTTC. It is translated as CASSLGPGPYEQYF.

This clone occurred once. The chain links TRBV7-9 to TRBJ1-5; D is unresolved. Per germline, CDR1 SEHNR and CDR2 FQNEAQ (reference sequence). The V end lost 4 bases, the J end lost 4 bases, and 11 bases lay between the germline ends. This CDR3 region has 14 residues. The DNA of the CDR3 is TGTGCCAGCAGCTCCACCGGAGAGAATCAGCCCCAGCATTTT. Residues: CASSSTGENQPQHF.

The V gene is TRBV19, the J gene TRBJ1-6; 9 bases fit TRBD1. This CDR3 comprises 20 residues. With 5 bases clipped from V and 2 bases from J, the junction kept 16 bases outside the gene matches. Germline V gives CDR1 LNHDA, CDR2 SQIVND (reference sequence). CDR3 DNA sequence: TGTGCCAGTAGTCCTCGTGGCGGGACAGGGAAGGTAGCCTATAATTCACCCCTCCACTTT. Protein product: CASSPRGGTGKVAYNSPLHF.

The rearrangement joins TRBV3-1 (or the pseudogene TRBV3-2) to TRBJ2-1; D unclear. With 1 base removed from V and 6 bases from J, the gap between germline ends came to 13 bases. Germline loops: CDR1 LGHDT, CDR2 YNNKEL (reference sequence). CDR3 length: 15 amino acids. The CDR3 nucleotides are TGTGCCAGCAGCCAAGCCAACTGGCGGTCCAATGAGCAGTTCTTC. This encodes CASSQANWRSNEQFF.

This clone appeared once. The chain carries TRBV10-3 and TRBJ2-3, with D perhaps TRBD2 (5 bases). The CDR3 consists of 15 residues. The V end lost 9 bases, the J end lost 0 bases, and 16 bases lay between the germline ends. Looked up from germline, CDR1 is ENHRY and CDR2 is SYGVKD. In nucleotides, the CDR3 is TGTGCCATTTCCTCCACTAGTACTAGCACAGATACGCAGTATTTT. Translation gives CAISSTSTSTDTQYF.

J is TRBJ1-4 and V is TRBV11-2; the D gene is possibly TRBD1 (6 bases). Trimming pared 5 bases from V and 8 bases from J, leaving 18 bases between. There are 15 residues in the CDR3. Germline loops: CDR1 SGHAT, CDR2 FQNNGV. The DNA of the CDR3 is TGTGCCAGCAGCCCCATGGACAGAGGGGTCGAAAAACTGTTTTTT. Translating gives CASSPMDRGVEKLFF.

The V call is TRBV10-3, the J call TRBJ2-7, with D possibly matching TRBD1 (6 bases). The CDR3 length is 15 residues. Germline V gene sequence: CDR1 ENHRY, CDR2 SYGVKD. The germline V and J ends were trimmed by 0 bases and 0 bases, with 9 bases remaining between them. The CDR3 DNA sequence: TGTGCCATCAGTGAGTCTACAGGGCTCTCCTACGAGCAGTACTTC. It codes for CAISESTGLSYEQYF.

The V call is TRBV24-1, the J call TRBJ2-1; D remains ambiguous. From germline, CDR1 is KGHDR and CDR2 SFDVKD. The CDR3 is made up of 17 amino acids. The V end was cut by 3 bases, the J end by 3 bases, with 17 bases between. CDR3 DNA: TGTGCCACCAGTGATCCGAGCCGGTCCCCGGGCTACAATGAGCAGTTCTTC. Translation: CATSDPSRSPGYNEQFF.

The chain recombines TRBV7-9 with TRBJ1-4; TRBD1 is a possible D gene (6 bases). The CDR3 runs 15 residues. CDR1 and CDR2 (germline): SEHNR, FQNEAQ (reference sequence). V dropped 2 bases and J dropped 4 bases, with 11 bases sitting between them. The CDR3 sequence: CASSLNAGVNEKLFF. The CDR3 region has the DNA TGTGCCAGCAGCTTAAACGCAGGGGTTAATGAAAAACTGTTTTTT.

The sample holds one count of this clone. In DNA, the CDR3 is TGTGCCAGCAGCCATGGACAGGCTTACGAGCAGTACTTC. As protein: CASSHGQAYEQYF. J is TRBJ2-7 and V is TRBV12-3 or TRBV12-4; 7 nucleotides align to TRBD1. The CDR3 spans 13 residues. V shed 6 bases and J 4 bases; nucleotides not matched to a gene: 6.

The V call is TRBV11-2, the J call TRBJ1-6; D is unresolved. Germline V lookup: CDR1 SGHAT, CDR2 FQNNGV. The V and J ends lost 3 bases and 6 bases respectively, with 6 bases between them. The CDR3 totals 13 residues. Here the CDR3 DNA reads TGTGCCAGCAGCTTCCGGGGTAATTCACCCCTCCACTTT. Its protein product is CASSFRGNSPLHF.

The gene calls are TRBV12-5 and TRBJ2-3; the D gene is possibly TRBD2 (5 bases). This CDR3 spans 18 amino acids. Germline CDR1 is LGHNT and CDR2 is FRNRAP. V lost 0 bases, J lost 0 bases, and 16 bases lay in between. This CDR3 is CASGLVLDGETSTDTQYF. The CDR3 region has the DNA TGTGCTAGTGGTTTGGTACTGGACGGGGAGACTAGCACAGATACGCAGTATTTT. The variable domain in full, completed from reference TRBV12-5 and TRBJ2-3, reads DARVTQTPRHKVTEMGQEVTMRCQPILGHNTVFWYRQTMMQGLELLAYFRNRAPLDDSGMPKDRFSAEMPDATLATLKIQPSEPRDSAVYFCASGLVLDGETSTDTQYFGPGTRLTVL.

V is TRBV19 and J is TRBJ2-2; TRBD2 matches at 9 bases. Germline trimming cut 7 bases from V and 5 bases from J; bases unmatched to any gene: 5. CDR1 and CDR2 (germline): LNHDA, SQIVND (reference sequence). This CDR3 comprises 14 residues. For the CDR3, the DNA is TGTGCCAGTATTGCGGGAGGGCGGACCGGGGAGCTGTTTTTT. Its translation is CASIAGGRTGELFF. The variable domain in full, completed from reference TRBV19 and TRBJ2-2, reads DGGITQSPKYLFRKEGQNVTLSCEQNLNHDAMYWYRQDPGQGLRLIYYSQIVNDFQKGDIAEGYSVSREKKESFPLTVTSAQKNPTAFYLCASIAGGRTGELFFGEGSRLTVL.

The V and J genes are TRBV6-5 and TRBJ2-7; 8 nucleotides agree with TRBD2. With 0 bases clipped from V and 0 bases from J, the junction kept 1 base outside the gene matches. This CDR3 comprises 15 residues. From germline, CDR1 is MNHEY and CDR2 SVGAGI. The CDR3 DNA reads as TGTGCCAGCAGTTACTCTAGCGGGGTCTCCTACGAGCAGTACTTC. Translated, it gives CASSYSSGVSYEQYF.

In regard to this clone: The junction and the germline gene differ at one end; a read error may be behind it. This chain uses TRBV15 with TRBJ1-2, with D perhaps matching TRBD1 (5 bases). This CDR3 region has 13 residues. Germline values: CDR1 LNHNV, CDR2 YYDKDF (reference sequence). The CDR3 reads CATSSARDFPPNF. CDR3 bases: TGTGCCACCAGCAGCGCCAGGGATTTTCCCCCTAACTTC.

The chain uses TRBV2 and TRBJ1-2; no reliable D call. Trimming removed 0 bases from V and 4 bases from J, with 9 bases in between. CDR1 SNHLY and CDR2 FYNNEI come from the germline V gene. The CDR3 has 14 residues. The CDR3 nucleotides are TGTGCCAGCAGTGAAGCGCGGGGTCTCTATGGCTACACCTTC. Translation: CASSEARGLYGYTF.

The J gene is TRBJ2-7, the V gene TRBV5-5; the match to TRBD1 covers 7 bases. CDR1 and CDR2 (germline): SGHKS, YYEKEE (reference sequence). This CDR3 has 16 amino acids. V lost 5 bases, J lost 1 base, and 12 bases stayed unmatched. CDR3 in DNA: TGTGCCAGCAGTGACCGAGGGGGACAGACTTCCTACGAGCAGTACTTC. Translation gives CASSDRGGQTSYEQYF.

V is TRBV19 and J is TRBJ2-4, with TRBD1 matching 8 bases. The germline CDR1 and CDR2 sequences are LNHDA and SQIVND (reference sequence). CDR3 length: 20 amino acids. Losses at the gene ends were 5 bases for V and 0 bases for J; bases not matched to a gene: 18. As DNA, the CDR3 is TGTGCCAGTAGTGTGCTACCGGGACAGGTTGTATGGCCAGCCAAAAACATTCAGTACTTC. It codes for CASSVLPGQVVWPAKNIQYF.

The table lists this clone with a count of one. The chain uses TRBV30 and TRBJ2-1, with 12 bases aligning to TRBD2. With 4 bases clipped from V and 0 bases from J, the junction kept 7 bases outside the gene matches. The CDR3 is 17 residues long. The V gene's germline CDR1 is GTSNPN and CDR2 SVGIG (reference sequence). Here the CDR3 reads CAWKTSGSSRSYNEQFF. Written as DNA, the CDR3 is TGTGCCTGGAAGACTAGCGGGAGTTCCCGCTCCTACAATGAGCAGTTCTTC.

The chain has TRBV29-1 and TRBJ1-1; D uncertain. V was shortened by 1 base and J by 3 bases, with 9 bases between the two germline ends. CDR3 length: 13 amino acids. The germline V gene has CDR1 SQVTM and CDR2 ANQGSEA. The CDR3 loop reads CSVEAQTDTEAFF. The CDR3 DNA reads as TGCAGCGTTGAAGCTCAAACAGACACTGAAGCTTTCTTT.